The entry that follows covers one T cell receptor (beta chain) sequence. Measured with immunoSEQ multiplex PCR; TCRdb has only the in-frame clones, and not every one. The table records 90,000 to 120,000 clones, over 75% of them present only once. The data are from a study of blood T cell repertoires in COVID-19. This CDR3 region has 17 residues. V gave up 1 base and J gave up 5 bases; unmatched junction bases: 7. CDR1 is LGHDT and CDR2 is YNNKEL in the germline V gene (reference sequence). The sequenced material came from peripheral blood. The clonotype comes from a man between 65 and 85 years old with active or convalescent COVID-19. The chain uses TRBV3-1 (or the pseudogene TRBV3-2) and TRBJ1-6; 8 nucleotides align to TRBD1. The CDR3 protein is CASSQARGTGHNSPLHF. The CDR3 nucleotides read TGTGCCAGCAGCCAAGCCCGTGGGACAGGCCATAATTCACCCCTCCACTTT.